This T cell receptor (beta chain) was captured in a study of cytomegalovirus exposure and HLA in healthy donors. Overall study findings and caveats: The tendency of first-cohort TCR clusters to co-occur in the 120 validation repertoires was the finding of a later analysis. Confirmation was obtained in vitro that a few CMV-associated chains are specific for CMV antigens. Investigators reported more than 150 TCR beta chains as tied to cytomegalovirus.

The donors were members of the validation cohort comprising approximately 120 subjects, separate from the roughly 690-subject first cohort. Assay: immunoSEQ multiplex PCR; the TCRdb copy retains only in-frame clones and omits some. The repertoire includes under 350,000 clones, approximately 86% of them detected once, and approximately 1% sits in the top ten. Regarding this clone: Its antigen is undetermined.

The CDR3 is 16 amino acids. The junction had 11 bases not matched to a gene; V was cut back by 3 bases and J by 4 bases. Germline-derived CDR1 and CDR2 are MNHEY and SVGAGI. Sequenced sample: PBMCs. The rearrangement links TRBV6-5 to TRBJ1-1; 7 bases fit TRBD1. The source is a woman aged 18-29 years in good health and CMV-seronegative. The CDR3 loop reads CASSYFRQGGFTEAFF. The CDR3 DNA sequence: TGTGCCAGCAGTTATTTCCGACAGGGAGGATTCACTGAAGCTTTCTTT.